This T cell receptor (beta chain) is drawn from a study of shared clonotypes between healthy human individuals (TCRdb year 2020). For the wider study: The cohort comprised a couple of women and a few men aged 18 to 49 years. To increase sequencing depth and limit assay-specific biases, different laboratories used diverse techniques to prepare libraries and sequence TCR repertoires. Per donor, three plates each were used for CD4 naive and CD4 memory, two for CD8 naive, and one for CD8 memory. To estimate repertoire size and how much clonotype sharing occurs between individuals, the study deeply sequenced the blood TCR repertoires of several healthy adults. Leukapheresis yielded between about 0.85 and 10 billion PBMCs per donor.

Concerning this clone: This receptor's antigen is unknown. Qualities for individual bases were not recorded, and no much larger clone is one base off.

General findings and caveats noted by the study authors: Only blood was sampled, and tissue TCR repertoires likely differ from those in blood. Naive subsets generally had larger estimated clonotype richness than memory subsets did. Even with the large sequencing depth, rarefaction of the sorted-subset datasets indicated that sequencing was incomplete. The genetic and exposure-history diversity represented was limited by the small number of donors. When a handful of donors were compared, the shared fraction of clonotypes was around 5% for naive CD4, 3.5% to 4% for naive CD8, about 2.5% for memory CD4, and 0.3% to 0.5% for memory CD8. Pairwise subsampling led to the expectation that sequencing depth would affect the degree of clonotype sharing among donors. Higher generation probabilities were observed for clonotypes shared by all four sorted-subset donors than for non-shared clonotypes.

Using the deep immunoSEQ assay, TCR CDR3 regions were amplified from genomic DNA by multiplex PCR. Extracted genomic DNA from each cell subset was spread evenly across all wells of several immunoSEQ 96-well plates, with each plate serving as a replicate. For sorted subsets, each replicate PCR was loaded with around 220 ng genomic DNA, equivalent to 25,000 to 30,000 T cell genomes. Purified libraries were measured with a Qubit 3.0 fluorometer, size-checked on a Bioanalyzer 2100, and measured again with the KAPA Library Quantification kit. A separate single-read 150-cycle Illumina NextSeq 550 flow cell was used to sequence each immunoSEQ 96-well plate. The authors' analysis ran thus. Because only junctional sequences without quality scores were contained in the immunoSEQ output, filtering matching that applied to full-length reads could not be performed. Sequences were annotated with PyIR, a Python wrapper for IgBLAST v1.9, and V/J genes and CDR3 were assigned using IMGT germline references. Reads were filtered out if the reads had weak V/J assignments (E-value above 1e-6), no CDR3, stop codons, out-of-frame junctions, or ambiguous translated residues. V3J clonotypes were defined as sequences sharing an identical inferred V gene, J gene, and CDR3 amino acid sequence. Percentage overlap between repertoires was computed as shared unique clonotypes divided by the size of the smaller repertoire. RTK rarefaction, the Chao1 estimator, and Recon v2.1 estimates of unobserved clonotypes were used to assess repertoire richness. Generation probabilities were computed with OLGA for all TCRbeta clonotypes obtained by the gDNA method from several donors. TCRdb carries this immuneACCESS record with in-frame sequences only. Its versions omit some clonotypes, under half of them owing to an unresolved V gene in the studies checked, with the rest unexplained. V, J and clone size were drawn from that table, and D and trimming were deduced from the DNA. Here the sample has millions of clones; under 95% occur a single time. Jointly, the top ten make up 1.5% to 2% of the sample.

Based on the germline V gene, the CDR1 and CDR2 sequences are SGHRS and YFSETQ. Unmatched junction bases come to 4, with V trimmed by 1 base and J by 2 bases. The CDR3 sequence holds 15 residues, the cysteine and phenylalanine included. The kept DNA is CDR3 alone, 45 bases in frame from the first base. CD8 naive samples were obtained by positive selection for CCR7 among CD45RO-negative cells, yielding a CD45RA+CCR7+ population from which TemRA cells were excluded. The donors were healthy, HIV-negative adults who had no recently reported acute infections or vaccinations. All donors were Caucasian adults living in Nashville, Tennessee, USA. After blood collection by leukapheresis, PBMCs were isolated using Ficoll-Histopaque density gradient centrifugation and then cryopreserved in the vapor phase of liquid nitrogen. Analytical flow cytometry was used to check the purity and quantity of every magnetically sorted T cell population. Genomic DNA was isolated from each sorted fraction and quantified by UV absorbance on a Nanodrop 2000c.

The sequence links TRBV5-1 to TRBJ2-7; the central 9 bases match TRBD2. This receptor was taken from a man younger than 35 in good health. Some clones in this sample may be carry-over from other donors' samples. Sequences were obtained from naive CD8+ T cells from PBMCs. Taken with the paper, the label for cell subset or site translates to: CD45RA+CCR7+. The encoded CDR3 is CASSLISGGPYEQYF. In nucleotide form, the sequence is TGCGCCAGCAGCTTGATTAGCGGGGGCCCCTACGAGCAGTACTTC.